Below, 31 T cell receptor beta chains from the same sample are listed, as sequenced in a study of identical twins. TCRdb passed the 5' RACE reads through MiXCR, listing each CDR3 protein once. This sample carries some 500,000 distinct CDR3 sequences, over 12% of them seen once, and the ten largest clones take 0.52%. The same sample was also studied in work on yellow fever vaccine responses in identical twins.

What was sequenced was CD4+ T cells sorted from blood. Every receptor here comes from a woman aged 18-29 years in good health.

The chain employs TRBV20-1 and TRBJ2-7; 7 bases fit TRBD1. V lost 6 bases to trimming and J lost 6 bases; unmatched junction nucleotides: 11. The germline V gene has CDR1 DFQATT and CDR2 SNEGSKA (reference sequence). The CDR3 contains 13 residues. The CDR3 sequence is CSAMTGPTGEQYF. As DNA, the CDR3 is TGCAGTGCGATGACAGGGCCAACGGGCGAGCAGTACTTC.

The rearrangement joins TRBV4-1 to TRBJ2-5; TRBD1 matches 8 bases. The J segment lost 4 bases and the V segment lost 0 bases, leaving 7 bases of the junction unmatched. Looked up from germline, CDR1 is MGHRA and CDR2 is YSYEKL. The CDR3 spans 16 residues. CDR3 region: CASSQDAGQEGETQYF. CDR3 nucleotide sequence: TGCGCCAGCAGCCAAGATGCGGGACAGGAAGGAGAGACCCAGTACTTC.

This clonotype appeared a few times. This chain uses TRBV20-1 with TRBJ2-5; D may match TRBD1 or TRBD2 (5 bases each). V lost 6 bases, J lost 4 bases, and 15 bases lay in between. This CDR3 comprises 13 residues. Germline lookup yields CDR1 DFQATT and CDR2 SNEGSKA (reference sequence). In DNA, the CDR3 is TGCAGTGCCCCCGAGGGGAACCGAGAGACCCAGTACTTC. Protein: CSAPEGNRETQYF.

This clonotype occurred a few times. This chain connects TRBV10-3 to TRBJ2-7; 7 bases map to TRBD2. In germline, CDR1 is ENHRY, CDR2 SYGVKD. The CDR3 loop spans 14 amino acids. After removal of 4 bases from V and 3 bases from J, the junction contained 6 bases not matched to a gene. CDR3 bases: TGTGCCATCAGTGGCAGGGAGGGCAACTACGAGCAGTACTTC. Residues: CAISGREGNYEQYF.

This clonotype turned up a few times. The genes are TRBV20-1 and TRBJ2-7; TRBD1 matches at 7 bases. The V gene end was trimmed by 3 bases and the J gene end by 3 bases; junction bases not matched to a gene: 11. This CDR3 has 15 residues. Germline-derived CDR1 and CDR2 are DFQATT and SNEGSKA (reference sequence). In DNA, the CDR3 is TGCAGTGCTAGGGGGACAGACCAAAATATCTACGAGCAGTACTTC. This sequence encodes CSARGTDQNIYEQYF.

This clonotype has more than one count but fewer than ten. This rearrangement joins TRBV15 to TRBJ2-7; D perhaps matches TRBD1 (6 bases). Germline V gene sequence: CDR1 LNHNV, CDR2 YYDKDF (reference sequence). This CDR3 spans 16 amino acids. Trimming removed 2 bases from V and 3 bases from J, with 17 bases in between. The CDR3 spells CATSRKLQGQGYEQYF. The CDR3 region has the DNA TGTGCCACCAGCAGAAAACTACAGGGCCAAGGCTACGAGCAGTACTTC.

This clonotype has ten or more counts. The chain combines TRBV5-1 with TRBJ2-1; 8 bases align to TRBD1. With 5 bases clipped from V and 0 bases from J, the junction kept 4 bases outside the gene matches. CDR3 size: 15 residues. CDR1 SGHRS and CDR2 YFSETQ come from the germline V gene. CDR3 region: CASRAGGGSYNEQFF. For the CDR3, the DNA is TGCGCCAGCAGGGCAGGGGGCGGCTCCTACAATGAGCAGTTCTTC.

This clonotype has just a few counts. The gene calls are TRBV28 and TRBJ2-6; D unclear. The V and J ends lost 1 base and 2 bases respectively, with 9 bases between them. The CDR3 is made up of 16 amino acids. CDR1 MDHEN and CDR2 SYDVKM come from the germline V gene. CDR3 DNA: TGTGCCAGCAGTTTATACGGGTCCCCTGGGGCCAACGTCCTGACTTTC. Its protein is CASSLYGSPGANVLTF.

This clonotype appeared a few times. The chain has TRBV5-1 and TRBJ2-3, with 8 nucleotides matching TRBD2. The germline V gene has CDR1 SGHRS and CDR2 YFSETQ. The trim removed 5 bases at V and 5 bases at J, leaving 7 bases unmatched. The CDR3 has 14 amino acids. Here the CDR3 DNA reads TGCGCCAGCAGAACAAGCGGGGGAATAGATACGCAGTATTTT. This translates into CASRTSGGIDTQYF.

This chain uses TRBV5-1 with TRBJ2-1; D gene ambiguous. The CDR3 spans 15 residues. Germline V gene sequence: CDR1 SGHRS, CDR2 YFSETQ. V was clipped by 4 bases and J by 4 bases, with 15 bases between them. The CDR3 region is CASSRDTRPYNEQFF. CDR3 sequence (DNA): TGCGCCAGCAGCCGAGACACTCGACCGTACAATGAGCAGTTCTTC.

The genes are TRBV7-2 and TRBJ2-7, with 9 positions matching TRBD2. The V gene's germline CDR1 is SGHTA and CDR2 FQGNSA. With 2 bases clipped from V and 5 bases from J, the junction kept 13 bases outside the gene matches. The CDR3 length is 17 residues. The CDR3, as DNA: TGTGCCAGCAGCTTATCCGGCGGGGGGGTGTTATCCCACGAGCAGTACTTC. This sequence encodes CASSLSGGGVLSHEQYF.

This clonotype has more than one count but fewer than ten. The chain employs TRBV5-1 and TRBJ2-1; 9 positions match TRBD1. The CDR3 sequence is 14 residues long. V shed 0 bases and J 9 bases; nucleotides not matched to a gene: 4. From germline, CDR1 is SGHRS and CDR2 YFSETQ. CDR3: CASSLGTGDAEQFF. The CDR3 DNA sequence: TGCGCCAGCAGCTTGGGGACAGGGGACGCTGAGCAGTTCTTC.

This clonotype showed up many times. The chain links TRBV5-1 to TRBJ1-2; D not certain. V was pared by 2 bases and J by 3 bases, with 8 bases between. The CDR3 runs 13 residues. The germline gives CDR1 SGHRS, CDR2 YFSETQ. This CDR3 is CASSFGEDYGYTF. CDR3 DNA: TGCGCCAGCAGCTTCGGGGAGGACTATGGCTACACCTTC.

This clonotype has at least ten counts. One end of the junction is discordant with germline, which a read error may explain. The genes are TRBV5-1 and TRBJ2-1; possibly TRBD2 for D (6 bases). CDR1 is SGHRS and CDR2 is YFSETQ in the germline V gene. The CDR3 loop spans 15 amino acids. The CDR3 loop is CASSLVGSSYNEQFF. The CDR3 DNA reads TGTGCCAGCAGCTTAGTCGGGAGCTCCTACAATGAGCAGTTCTTC.

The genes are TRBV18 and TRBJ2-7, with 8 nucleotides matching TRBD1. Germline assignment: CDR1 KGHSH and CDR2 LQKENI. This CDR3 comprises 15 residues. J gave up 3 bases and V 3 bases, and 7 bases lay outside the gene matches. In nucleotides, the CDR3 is TGTGCCAGCTCACCCGAGACAGGGGTTCGCTACGAGCAGTACTTC. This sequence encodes CASSPETGVRYEQYF.

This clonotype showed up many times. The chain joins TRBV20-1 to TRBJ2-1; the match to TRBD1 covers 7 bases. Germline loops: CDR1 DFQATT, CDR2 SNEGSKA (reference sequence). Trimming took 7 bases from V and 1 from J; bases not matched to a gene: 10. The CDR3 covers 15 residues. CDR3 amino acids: CSGTSGQPSYNEQFF. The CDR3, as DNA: TGCAGTGGAACCTCGGGACAGCCATCCTACAATGAGCAGTTCTTC.

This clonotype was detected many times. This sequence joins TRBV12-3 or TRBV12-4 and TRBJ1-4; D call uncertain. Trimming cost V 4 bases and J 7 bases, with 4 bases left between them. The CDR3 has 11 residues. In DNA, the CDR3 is TGTGCCAGCAGTTCCGGTGAAAAACTGTTTTTT. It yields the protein CASSSGEKLFF.

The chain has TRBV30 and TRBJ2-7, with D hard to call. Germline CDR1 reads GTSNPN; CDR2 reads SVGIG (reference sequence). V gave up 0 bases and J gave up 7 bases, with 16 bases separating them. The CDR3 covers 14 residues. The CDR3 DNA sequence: TGTGCCTGGAGTGTAGTCGGATCCGTAGGGGAGCAGTACTTC. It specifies CAWSVVGSVGEQYF.

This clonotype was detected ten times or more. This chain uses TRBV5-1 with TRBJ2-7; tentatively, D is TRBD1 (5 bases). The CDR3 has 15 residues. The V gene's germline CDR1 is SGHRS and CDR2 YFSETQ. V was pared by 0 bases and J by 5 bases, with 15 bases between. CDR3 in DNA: TGCGCCAGCAGCTTGGTGACTCCAAAACAGGACGAGCAGTACTTC. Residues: CASSLVTPKQDEQYF.

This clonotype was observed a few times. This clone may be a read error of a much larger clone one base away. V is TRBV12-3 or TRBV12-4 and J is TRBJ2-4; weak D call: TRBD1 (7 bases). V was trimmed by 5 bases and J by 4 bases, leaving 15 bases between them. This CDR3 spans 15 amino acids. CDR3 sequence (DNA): TGTGCCAGCAGTCCGGGCGGGACAGAAAAAAACATTCAGTACTTC. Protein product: CASSPGGTEKNIQYF.

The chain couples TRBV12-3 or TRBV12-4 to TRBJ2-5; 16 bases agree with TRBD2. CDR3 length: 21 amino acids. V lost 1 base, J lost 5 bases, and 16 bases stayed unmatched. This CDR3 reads CASSLGLADGTSGGVRETQYF. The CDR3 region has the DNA TGTGCCAGCAGTTTAGGTCTGGCGGATGGGACTAGCGGGGGGGTCCGGGAGACCCAGTACTTC.

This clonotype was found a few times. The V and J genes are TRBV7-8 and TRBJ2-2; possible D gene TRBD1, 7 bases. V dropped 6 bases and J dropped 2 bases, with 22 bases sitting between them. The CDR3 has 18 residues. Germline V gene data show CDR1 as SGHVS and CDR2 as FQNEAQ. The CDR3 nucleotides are TGTGCCAGCAGGCCTGGACAGGAGGGACCTCAAAACACCGGGGAGCTGTTTTTT. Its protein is CASRPGQEGPQNTGELFF.

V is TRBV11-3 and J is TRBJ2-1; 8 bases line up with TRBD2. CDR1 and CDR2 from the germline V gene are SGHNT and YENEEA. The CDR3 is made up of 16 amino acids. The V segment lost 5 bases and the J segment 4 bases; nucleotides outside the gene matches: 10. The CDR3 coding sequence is TGTGCCAGCAGCGCACGACTGAGCGGGGGATACAATGAGCAGTTCTTC. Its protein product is CASSARLSGGYNEQFF.

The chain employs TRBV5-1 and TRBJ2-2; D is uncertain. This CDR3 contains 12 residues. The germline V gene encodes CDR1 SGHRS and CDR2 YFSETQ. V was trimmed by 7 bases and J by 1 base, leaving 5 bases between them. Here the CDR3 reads CASDLNTGELFF. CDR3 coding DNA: TGCGCCAGCGACCTGAACACCGGGGAGCTGTTTTTT. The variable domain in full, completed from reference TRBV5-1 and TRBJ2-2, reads KAGVTQTPRYLIKTRGQQVTLSCSPISGHRSVSWYQQTPGQGLQFLFEYFSETQRNKGNFPGRFSGRQFSNSRSEMNVSTLELGDSALYLCASDLNTGELFFGEGSRLTVL.

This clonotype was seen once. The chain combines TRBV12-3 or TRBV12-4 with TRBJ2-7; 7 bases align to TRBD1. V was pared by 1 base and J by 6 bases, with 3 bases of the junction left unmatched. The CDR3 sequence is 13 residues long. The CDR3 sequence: CASSLGPGGEQYF. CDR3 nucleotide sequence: TGTGCCAGCAGTTTAGGGCCAGGGGGCGAGCAGTACTTC.

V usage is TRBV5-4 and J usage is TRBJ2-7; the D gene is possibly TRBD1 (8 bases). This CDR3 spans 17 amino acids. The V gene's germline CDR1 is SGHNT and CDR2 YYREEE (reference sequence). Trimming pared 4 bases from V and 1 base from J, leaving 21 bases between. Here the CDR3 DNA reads TGTGCCAGCAGCCTTGGCGGTCACAGGGGGGGATCCTACGAGCAGTACTTC. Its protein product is CASSLGGHRGGSYEQYF.

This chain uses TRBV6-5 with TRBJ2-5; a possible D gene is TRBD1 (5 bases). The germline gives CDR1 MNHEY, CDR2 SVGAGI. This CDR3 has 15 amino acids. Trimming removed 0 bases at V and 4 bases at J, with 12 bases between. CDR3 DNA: TGTGCCAGCAGTTACTCTTCGGCAGGGTCAGAGACCCAGTACTTC. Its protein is CASSYSSAGSETQYF.

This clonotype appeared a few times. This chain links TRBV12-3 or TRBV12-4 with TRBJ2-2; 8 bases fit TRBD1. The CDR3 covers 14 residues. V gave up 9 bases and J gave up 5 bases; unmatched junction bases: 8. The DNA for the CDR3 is TGTGCCAGTATCAGGGGGCGCCTGACCGGGGAGCTGTTTTTT. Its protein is CASIRGRLTGELFF.

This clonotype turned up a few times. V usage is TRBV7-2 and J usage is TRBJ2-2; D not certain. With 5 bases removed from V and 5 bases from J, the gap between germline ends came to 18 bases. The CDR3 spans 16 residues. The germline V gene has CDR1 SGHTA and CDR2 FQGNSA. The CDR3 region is CASSLTWDSWTGELFF. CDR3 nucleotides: TGTGCCAGCAGCCTGACGTGGGATTCGTGGACCGGGGAGCTGTTTTTT.

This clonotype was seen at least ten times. The CDR3 bases are TGTGCCAGTGAGACTAGCAGCAATGAGCAGTTCTTC. It translates to CASETSSNEQFF. The rearrangement links TRBV6-5 to TRBJ2-1; TRBD2 aligns across 7 bases. The CDR3 is 12 amino acids. The trim removed 9 bases at V and 6 bases at J, leaving 5 bases unmatched. Germline V gives CDR1 MNHEY, CDR2 SVGAGI.

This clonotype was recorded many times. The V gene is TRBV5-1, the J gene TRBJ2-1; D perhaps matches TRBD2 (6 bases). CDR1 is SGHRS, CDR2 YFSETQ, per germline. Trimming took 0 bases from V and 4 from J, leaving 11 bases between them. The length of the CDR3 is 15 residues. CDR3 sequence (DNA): TGCGCCAGCAGCTTGGCGGGGGACCAATACAATGAGCAGTTCTTC. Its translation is CASSLAGDQYNEQFF.